This T cell receptor (beta chain) is from a study of blood T cell repertoires in COVID-19. In the study overall: T cells, B-cell-depleted T cells, or PBMCs provided the cDNA or gDNA that served as material.

Per the original methods: The assay estimated nucleated cells by amplifying reference gene primers. Assay: immunoSEQ multiplex PCR; the TCRdb copy retains only in-frame clones and omits some. Clonal size and the V and J genes are those of that table, whereas D and trimming came from the DNA. The profile shows 55,000 or so clones, 60% to 80% of them singletons. Trimming took 6 bases from V and 3 from J, leaving 14 bases between them. The CDR3 runs 13 residues. Germline loops: CDR1 SQVTM, CDR2 ANQGSEA. This clone was counted only a few times. The sequenced material came from peripheral blood. The TCR comes from a man aged 55 to 70 with acute or convalescent COVID-19. This rearrangement joins TRBV29-1 to TRBJ1-1; D remains ambiguous. CDR3 protein: CSVPSSGYTEAFF. The CDR3, as DNA: TGCAGCGTCCCCTCATCAGGATACACTGAAGCTTTCTTT.